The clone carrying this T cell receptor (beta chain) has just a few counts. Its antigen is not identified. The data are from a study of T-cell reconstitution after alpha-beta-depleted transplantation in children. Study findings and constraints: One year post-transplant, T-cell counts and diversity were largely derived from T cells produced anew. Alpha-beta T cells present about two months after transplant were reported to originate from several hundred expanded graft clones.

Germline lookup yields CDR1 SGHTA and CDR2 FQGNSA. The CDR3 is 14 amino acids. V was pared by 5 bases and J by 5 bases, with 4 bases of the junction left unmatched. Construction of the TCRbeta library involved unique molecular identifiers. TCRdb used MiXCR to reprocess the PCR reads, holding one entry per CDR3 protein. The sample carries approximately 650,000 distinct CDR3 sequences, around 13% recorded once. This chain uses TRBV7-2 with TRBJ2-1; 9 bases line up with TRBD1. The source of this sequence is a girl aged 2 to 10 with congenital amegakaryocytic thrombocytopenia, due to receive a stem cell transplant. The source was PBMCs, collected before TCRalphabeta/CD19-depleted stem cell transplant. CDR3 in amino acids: CASSRRTGDNEQFF. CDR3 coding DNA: TGTGCCAGCAGCCGGAGGACAGGGGACAATGAGCAGTTCTTC.